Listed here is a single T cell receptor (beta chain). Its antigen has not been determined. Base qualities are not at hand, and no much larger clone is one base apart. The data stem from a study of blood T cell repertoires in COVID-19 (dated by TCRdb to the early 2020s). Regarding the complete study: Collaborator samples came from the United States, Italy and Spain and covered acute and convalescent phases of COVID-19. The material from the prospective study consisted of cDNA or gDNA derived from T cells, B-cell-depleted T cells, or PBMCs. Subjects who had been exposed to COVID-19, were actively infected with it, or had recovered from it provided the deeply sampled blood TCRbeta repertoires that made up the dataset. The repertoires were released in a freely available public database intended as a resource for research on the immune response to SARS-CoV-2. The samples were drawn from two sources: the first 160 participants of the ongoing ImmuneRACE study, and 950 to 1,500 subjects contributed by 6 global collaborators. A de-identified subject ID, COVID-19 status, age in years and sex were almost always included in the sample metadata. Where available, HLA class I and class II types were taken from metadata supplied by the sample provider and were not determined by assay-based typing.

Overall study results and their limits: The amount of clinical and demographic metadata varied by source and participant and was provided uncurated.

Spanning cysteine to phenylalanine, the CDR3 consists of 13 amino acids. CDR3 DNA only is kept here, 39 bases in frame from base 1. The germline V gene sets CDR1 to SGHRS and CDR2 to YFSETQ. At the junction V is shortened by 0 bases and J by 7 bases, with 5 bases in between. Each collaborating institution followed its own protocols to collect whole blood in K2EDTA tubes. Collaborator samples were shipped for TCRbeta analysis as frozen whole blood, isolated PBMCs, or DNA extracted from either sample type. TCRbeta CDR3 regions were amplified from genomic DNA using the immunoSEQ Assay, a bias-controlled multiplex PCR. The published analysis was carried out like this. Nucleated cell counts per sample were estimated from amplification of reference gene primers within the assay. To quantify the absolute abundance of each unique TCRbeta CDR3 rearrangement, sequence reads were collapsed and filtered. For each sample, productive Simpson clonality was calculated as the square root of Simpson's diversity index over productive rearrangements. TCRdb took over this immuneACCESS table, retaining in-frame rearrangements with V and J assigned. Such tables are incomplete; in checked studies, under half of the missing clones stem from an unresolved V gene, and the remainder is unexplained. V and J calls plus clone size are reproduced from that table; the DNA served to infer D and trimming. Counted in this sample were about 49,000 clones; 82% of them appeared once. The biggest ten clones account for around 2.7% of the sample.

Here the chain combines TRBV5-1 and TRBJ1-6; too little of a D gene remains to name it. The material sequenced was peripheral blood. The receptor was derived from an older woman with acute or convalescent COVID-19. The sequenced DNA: TGCGCCAGCAGCTTGGGACAAAATTCACCCCTCCACTTT. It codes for CASSLGQNSPLHF.